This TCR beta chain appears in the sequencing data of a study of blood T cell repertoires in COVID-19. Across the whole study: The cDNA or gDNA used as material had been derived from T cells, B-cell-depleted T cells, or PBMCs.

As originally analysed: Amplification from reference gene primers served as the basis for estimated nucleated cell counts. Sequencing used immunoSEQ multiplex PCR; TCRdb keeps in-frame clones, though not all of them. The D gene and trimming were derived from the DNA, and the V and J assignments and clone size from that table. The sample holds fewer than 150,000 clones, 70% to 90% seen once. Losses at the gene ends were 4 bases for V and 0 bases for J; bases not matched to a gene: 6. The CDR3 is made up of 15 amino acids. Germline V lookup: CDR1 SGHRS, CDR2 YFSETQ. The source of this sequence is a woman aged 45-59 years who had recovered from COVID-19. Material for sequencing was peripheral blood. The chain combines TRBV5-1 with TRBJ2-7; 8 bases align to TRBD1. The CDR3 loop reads CASSTGQVISYEQYF. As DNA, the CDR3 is TGCGCCAGCAGCACGGGACAGGTGATCTCCTACGAGCAGTACTTC.